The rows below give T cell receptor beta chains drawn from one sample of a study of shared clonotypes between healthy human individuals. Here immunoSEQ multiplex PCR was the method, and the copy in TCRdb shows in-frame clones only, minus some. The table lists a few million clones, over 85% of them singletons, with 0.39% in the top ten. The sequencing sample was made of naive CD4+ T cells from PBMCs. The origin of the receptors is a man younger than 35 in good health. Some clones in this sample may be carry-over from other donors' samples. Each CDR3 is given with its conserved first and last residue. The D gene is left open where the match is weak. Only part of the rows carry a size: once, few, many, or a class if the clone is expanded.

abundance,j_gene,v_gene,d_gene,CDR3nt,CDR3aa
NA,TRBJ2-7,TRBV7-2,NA,TGTGCCAGCAGCTTGGCTAGGGGCTACGAGCAGTACTTC,CASSLARGYEQYF
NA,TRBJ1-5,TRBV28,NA,TGTGCCAGCAGTCTTCCTCGGGGGGGAGATCAGCCCCAGCATTTT,CASSLPRGGDQPQHF
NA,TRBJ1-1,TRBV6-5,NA,TGTGCCAGCAGCCCCTTACCTGGACGGACAAATGAAGCTTTCTTT,CASSPLPGRTNEAFF
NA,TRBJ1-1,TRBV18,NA,TGTGCCAGCTCACCACCGGGGCAACTGGACACTGAAGCTTTCTTT,CASSPPGQLDTEAFF
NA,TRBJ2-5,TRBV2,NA,TGTGCCAGCAGCCCGGAGACCCAGTACTTC,CASSPETQYF
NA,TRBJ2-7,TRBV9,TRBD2,TGTGCCAGCAGCGTAGCTCCCGCGGGAGCCTACGAGCAGTACTTC,CASSVAPAGAYEQYF
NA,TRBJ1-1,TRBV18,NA,TGTGCCAGCTCACCCCTCTTAGGGACTGAAGCTTTCTTT,CASSPLLGTEAFF
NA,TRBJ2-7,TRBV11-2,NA,TGTGCCAGCAGCTTAGGAGGAGTCTACGAGCAGTACTTC,CASSLGGVYEQYF
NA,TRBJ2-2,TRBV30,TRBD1,TGTGCCTCCACAGGGGTTCCCGGGGAGCTGTTTTTT,CASTGVPGELFF
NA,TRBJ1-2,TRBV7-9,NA,TGTGCCAGCAGCTGGAACGATCCCACTAACTATGGCTACACCTTC,CASSWNDPTNYGYTF
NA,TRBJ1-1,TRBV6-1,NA,TGTGCCAGCAGACAGACAGCGAACACTGAAGCTTTCTTT,CASRQTANTEAFF
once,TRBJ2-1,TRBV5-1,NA,TGCGCCACCGCTATGCTGTCGAGTTCCTACAATGAGCAGTTCTTC,CATAMLSSSYNEQFF
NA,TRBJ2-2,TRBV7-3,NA,TGTGCCAGCTCCCCAGGGACTCTCGGGGAGCTGTTTTTT,CASSPGTLGELFF
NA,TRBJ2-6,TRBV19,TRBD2,TGTGCCAGTAGGAGACTAGCGGGAGGCTCTGGGGCCAACGTCCTGACTTTC,CASRRLAGGSGANVLTF
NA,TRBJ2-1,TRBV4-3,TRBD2,TGCGCCAGCAGCCAAGCAGGCGGACTAGCGCGATACAATGAGCAGTTCTTC,CASSQAGGLARYNEQFF
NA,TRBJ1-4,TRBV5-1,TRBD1,TGCGCCAGCAGCTTACAGGGGCTAGAGAGTGAAAAACTGTTTTTT,CASSLQGLESEKLFF
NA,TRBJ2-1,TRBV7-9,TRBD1,TGTGCCAGCAGCCCCTTGGCAGGACAGGAGTACAATGAGCAGTTCTTC,CASSPLAGQEYNEQFF
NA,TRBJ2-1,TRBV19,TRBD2,TGTGCCAGCGATCGGGGTAGCGGGAGGGCCCATGAGCAGTTCTTC,CASDRGSGRAHEQFF
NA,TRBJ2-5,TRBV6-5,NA,TGTGCCAGCAGTCCGCTAGCCGGAGCCCAGTACTTC,CASSPLAGAQYF
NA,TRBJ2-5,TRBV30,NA,TGTGCCTGGAGCTCGGGCCGGGAGACCCAGTACTTC,CAWSSGRETQYF
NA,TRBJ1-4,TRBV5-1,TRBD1,TGCGCCAGCAGGAGTGGGACAGGGGGCGCGGAAAAACTGTTTTTT,CASRSGTGGAEKLFF
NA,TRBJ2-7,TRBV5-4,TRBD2,TGTGCCAGCAGCCCCGTGGTAGCGGGAGGGATCTCCTACGAGCAGTACTTC,CASSPVVAGGISYEQYF
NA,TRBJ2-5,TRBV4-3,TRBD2,TGCGCCAGCAGCCAAGAGCTTTGGGGCGGGGGGATACAAGAGACCCAGTACTTC,CASSQELWGGGIQETQYF
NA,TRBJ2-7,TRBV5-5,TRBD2,TGTGCCAGCAGCTTGGTGGGACTAGCGGGATCCTCCTACGAGCAGTACTTC,CASSLVGLAGSSYEQYF
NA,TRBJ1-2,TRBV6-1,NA,TGTGCCAGCAGTGACAGGGATTATGGCTACACCTTC,CASSDRDYGYTF
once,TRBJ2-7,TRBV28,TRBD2,TGTGCCAGCAGACCTTCGGGCTGGGGGGGCGAGCAGTACTTC,CASRPSGWGGEQYF
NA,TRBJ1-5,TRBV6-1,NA,TGTGCCAGCAGTGAACTGGCTGGGAACAATCAGCCCCAGCATTTT,CASSELAGNNQPQHF